This T cell receptor beta chain comes out of a study of T cells in Graves' hyperthyroidism and ophthalmopathy (dated by TCRdb to about 2019). In the study overall: Peripheral blood was collected at initial diagnosis, before any treatment. To identify TCR V-J signatures that set the groups apart, the researchers used a discovery cohort of more than 95 patients, made up of 43 with Graves' ophthalmopathy and 55 to 65 with stable Graves' hyperthyroidism. Whether ophthalmopathy could be predicted prospectively was tested in an independent validation cohort made up of roughly 20 hyperthyroidism patients plus 17 patients who later progressed to ophthalmopathy. The roughly 99 discovery patients were divided at random into training and test sets in a 7:3 ratio. The study also compared thyroid tissue and blood T-cell repertoires from 5 to 7 Graves' hyperthyroidism patients. After blood sampling, hyperthyroidism patients were treated with methimazole at a starting dose of 30 mg daily, and ophthalmopathy patients were treated with high-dose intravenous methylprednisolone. The paper reports TCR Vbeta CDR3 sequencing of 140 or so peripheral blood samples: around 45 ophthalmopathy, 75 to 80 hyperthyroidism and 17 progressor patients. What the work shows at the level of the full study, not this receptor alone: Blood samples also contained most of the expanded thyroid clonotypes (frequency above 0.001), which suggests that blood repertoires may reflect thyroid immune responses. Sample size was not statistically predetermined, and blinding of investigators to group allocation was not performed. In validation, the model predicted progression to ophthalmopathy with 60% to 71% sensitivity and approximately 78% specificity, a median of 6.5 months before onset. A model built on a 13 V-J signature distinguished ophthalmopathy from stable hyperthyroidism, reaching approximately 89% sensitivity and 81.08% specificity in cross-validation and 80%/75% in testing.

This clonotype was recorded many times. Its antigen is currently not known. No much larger clone is present one base from it, and per-base qualities are unavailable. Including the terminal cysteine and phenylalanine, the CDR3 comprises 16 residues. The kept DNA is CDR3 alone, 48 bases in frame from the first base. V and J are truncated by 5 bases and 0 bases respectively, leaving an intervening sequence of 16 bases. The TCR beta CDR3 regions were amplified from RNA transcripts. A first-round RT-PCR of the TCR CDR3 used the HTBI primer set with the Qiagen OneStep RT-PCR kit. Libraries were constructed in a second round of multiplex PCR, after which size selection and purification were performed. Paired-end sequencing of the libraries was performed with 100 bp reads on an Illumina HiSeq2000. On the study's bioinformatics: Raw data were processed with SOAPnuke, discarding reads with adapters, uncalled bases, mean Phred below 15, or no exact constant-primer or identifier match. COPE v1.2.5 was used to merge the high-quality paired reads, and each unique nucleotide sequence was defined as a clonotype. MiTCR v1.1 was used to align clonotypes to the IMGT TRBV, TRBD and TRBJ reference segments. The analysis was restricted to V-J combinations with a frequency above 0.0001, which together covered 99.2% of the repertoires. A TCS score was defined as the ratio between F50 (clonal expansion) and ExV (chaos), using BLOSUM62-based TCRdist between CDR3 peptides within each V-J. Welch's t-statistics and random forest reduced approximately 520 V-J features to fewer than 15, which were used in a naive Bayes classifier (R e1071). TCRdb itself trimmed the public reads at Q25 with fastp, ran MiXCR and retained productive beta chains. Identical CDR3 protein sequences are pooled into one entry, listed with their most common genes and DNA. The V and J calls, along with clone size, are taken from TCRdb and not from the paper's own processing. The sample has approximately 400,000 distinct CDR3 sequences on record, over 11% of them singletons. Of the sample, approximately 11% falls within the top ten clones.

Stable Graves' hyperthyroidism was defined as the absence of progression to ophthalmopathy over 18 months of follow-up. The hyperthyroidism patients were between 18 and 65 years old and newly diagnosed, with a disease duration of less than 2 months. Patients with uncontrolled infections, other autoimmune diseases, pregnancy or lactation were excluded. Diagnoses were established on the basis of clinical symptoms, serum thyroxine and TRAb, thyroid ultrasound, and orbital computed tomography. PBMCs were separated from 10 ml of fresh peripheral blood using Ficoll-Paque density gradient centrifugation. Total RNA was extracted with Trizol reagent, and quality was checked on an Agilent 2100 Bioanalyzer.

The receptor chain draws on TRBV12-3 or TRBV12-4 and TRBJ1-2; the D gene is possibly TRBD1, with 5 bases matching. This clonotype was sampled from a woman in her sixties or seventies with Graves' hyperthyroidism. The sequencing sample was made of blood. The nucleotides read TGTGCCAGCAGTCCCGAAAGGGGCCCTGCTAACTATGGCTACACCTTC. This translates into CASSPERGPANYGYTF.